This record looks at one T cell receptor beta chain sequence and its context. Only in-frame clones appear in the TCRdb table, and some are missing; sequencing was by immunoSEQ multiplex PCR. The sample has about 12,000 clones; approximately 93% are singletons. These data are taken from a study of technical replicates of blood from a few donors. Germline lookup yields CDR1 MNHEY and CDR2 SMNVEV (reference sequence). V was pared by 4 bases and J by 8 bases, with 9 bases of the junction left unmatched. The CDR3 covers 14 residues. The TCR comes from a human donor in good health. The chain couples TRBV27 to TRBJ1-2, with 8 bases matching TRBD1. Sample: PBMCs. In nucleotides, the CDR3 is TGTGCCAGCAGTTCCGGGACAGGCACTTTAGGCTACACCTTC. Amino acids: CASSSGTGTLGYTF.